This T cell receptor beta chain derives from a study of cytomegalovirus exposure and HLA in healthy donors. For the study at large: Ancestry clustering placed around 80% of several hundred genotyped donors in the Caucasian-associated cluster.

The germline V gene encodes CDR1 MGHRA and CDR2 YSYEKL. The V and J ends lost 1 base and 6 bases respectively, with 17 bases between them. This CDR3 has 16 amino acids. The PCR ran on 60 Vbeta and 13 Jbeta primers. How the authors handled the data: Later, an analysis found tens of millions of unique TCR beta chains, and about 10 million of these were shared. The protocol was immunoSEQ multiplex PCR, while the TCRdb copy is restricted to in-frame clones and leaves out a portion. D and trimming were read from the DNA, whereas the V and J calls and clone size are those reported in that table. This repertoire shows 200,000 or so clones, approximately 81% found once; its top ten account for 2.5% to 3.5%.

This rearrangement joins TRBV4-1 to TRBJ2-3, with D perhaps TRBD2 (7 bases). Sequencing was carried out using PBMCs. This clonotype was sampled from a man aged 25-40 years in good health and CMV-seronegative. DNA for the CDR3: TGCGCCAGCAGCCAAGGGGAGGGGGTACCTTCGGATACGCAGTATTTT. Translated, it gives CASSQGEGVPSDTQYF.